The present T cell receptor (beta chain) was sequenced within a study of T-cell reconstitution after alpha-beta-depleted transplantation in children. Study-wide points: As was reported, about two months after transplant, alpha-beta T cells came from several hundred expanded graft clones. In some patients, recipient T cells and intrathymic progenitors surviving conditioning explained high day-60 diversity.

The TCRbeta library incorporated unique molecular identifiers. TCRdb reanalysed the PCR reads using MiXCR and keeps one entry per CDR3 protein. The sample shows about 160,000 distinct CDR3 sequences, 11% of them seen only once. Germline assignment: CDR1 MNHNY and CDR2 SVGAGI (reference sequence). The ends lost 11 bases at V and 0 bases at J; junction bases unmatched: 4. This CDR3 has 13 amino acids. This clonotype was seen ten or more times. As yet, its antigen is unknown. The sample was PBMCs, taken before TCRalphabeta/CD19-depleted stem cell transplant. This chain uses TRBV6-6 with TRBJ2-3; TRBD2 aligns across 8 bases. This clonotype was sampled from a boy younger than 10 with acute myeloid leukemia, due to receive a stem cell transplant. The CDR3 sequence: CAAGGLSTDTQYF. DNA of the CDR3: TGTGCCGCGGGGGGACTCAGCACAGATACGCAGTATTTT.